The rows below give T cell receptor beta chains drawn from one sample of a study of radiation and T cells in renal cell carcinoma. The assay was immunoSEQ multiplex PCR, and TCRdb's table has in-frame clones only and misses some. The top ten hold approximately 8.6% of the sample, which has roughly 86,000 clones, around four fifths seen once. The sequencing here drew on blood, taken from a patient whose treatment included radiotherapy and nephrectomy. The receptors were sampled from a man in his forties or fifties with renal cell carcinoma. Both conserved end residues are part of each CDR3. The D gene is left open where the match is weak.

length	V	J	D	CDR3
13	TRBV6-1	TRBJ2-7	NA	CASSGRETYEQYF
18	TRBV18	TRBJ2-1	TRBD2	CASSPRPGLAGVIYEQFF
14	TRBV5-1	TRBJ2-2	NA	CASSFPSNTGELFF
15	TRBV7-2	TRBJ2-1	NA	CASSLSGGQHNEQFF
14	TRBV28	TRBJ2-7	NA	CASRRDGGSYEQYF
12	TRBV27	TRBJ1-2	NA	CASSSQGYGYTF
17	TRBV30	TRBJ1-3	NA	CAWSPLPDIGTGNTIYF
11	TRBV7-2	TRBJ2-1	NA	CASSAGTEQFF
16	TRBV5-1	TRBJ2-3	TRBD2	CASSLASGGSTDTQYF
13	TRBV5-8	TRBJ1-2	NA	CASSLVAGNGYTF
14	TRBV11-2	TRBJ2-2	NA	CASSSRDFTGELFF
14	TRBV19	TRBJ1-1	TRBD1	CASSPDRGNTEAFF
14	TRBV5-1	TRBJ2-3	NA	CASSRAGRTDTQYF
17	TRBV6-4	TRBJ2-1	NA	CASSSEGPPGTYNEQFF
14	TRBV4-3	TRBJ1-2	NA	CASSPSIQNYGYTF
15	TRBV5-1	TRBJ2-1	NA	CASVSQGSSYNEQFF
17	TRBV11-2	TRBJ2-3	NA	CASSLELVALDTDTQYF
16	TRBV5-1	TRBJ2-5	TRBD1	CASSLGRGPSQETQYF
18	TRBV27	TRBJ1-3	NA	CASEKGRRESSSGNTIYF
13	TRBV30	TRBJ1-1	NA	CAWSKTPNTEAFF
17	TRBV5-1	TRBJ2-3	TRBD2	CASSLFGLAGGPDTQYF
13	TRBV19	TRBJ1-2	NA	CASSSEVSYGYTF
16	TRBV2	TRBJ2-7	NA	CASSEGLLSRPYEQYF
14	TRBV6-1	TRBJ1-3	NA	CASVAGFSGNTIYF
16	TRBV7-8	TRBJ1-4	NA	CASSLGLGLANEKLFF
17	TRBV9	TRBJ2-1	TRBD2	CASSHRREEPPFNEQFF
14	TRBV11-2	TRBJ1-3	NA	CASSFNGGRNTIYF
15	TRBV7-9	TRBJ1-2	TRBD1	CASSLGGQGVYGYTF
15	TRBV7-9	TRBJ2-7	NA	CASSRPRAGSYEQYF
13	TRBV6-5	TRBJ2-1	NA	CASSRTYPGPQFF
13	TRBV7-2	TRBJ1-2	TRBD1	CASRPTGNYGYTF
13	TRBV7-3	TRBJ2-1	NA	CASSPSGPNEQFF
15	TRBV18	TRBJ1-2	NA	CASSPEVNANYGYTF
14	TRBV10-1	TRBJ1-2	TRBD1	CASRGVGGGDGYTF
13	TRBV29-1	TRBJ2-5	TRBD1	CSVDGQGGETQYF
16	TRBV6-1	TRBJ2-1	TRBD2	CASSAAAGAPYNEQFF
14	TRBV30	TRBJ2-1	TRBD2	CAWDGTSGNNEQFF
22	TRBV1	TRBJ2-3	NA	CTSSQEPATGLAGRFSTDTQYF
15	TRBV5-1	TRBJ2-2	NA	CASTLGVSNTGELFF
18	TRBV28	TRBJ2-7	NA	CASSGAGTPWVRSYEQYF
14	TRBV7-2	TRBJ2-2	NA	CASSLYREEGELFF
18	TRBV19	TRBJ2-6	NA	CASSTRQFASSGANVLTF
14	TRBV28	TRBJ1-2	TRBD1	CASTSQGALGGYTF
15	TRBV9	TRBJ2-7	TRBD2	CASSVGVTSVSEQYF
15	TRBV10-3	TRBJ2-7	TRBD2	CAISETSGRSHEQYF
16	TRBV5-4	TRBJ2-1	TRBD2	CASSLTSGGPYNEQFF
11	TRBV28	TRBJ2-7	NA	CASSLRLEQYF
18	TRBV6-1	TRBJ2-5	TRBD2	CASSEVPPGLADQETQYF
13	TRBV5-4	TRBJ2-2	NA	CASSLERAGELFF
15	TRBV30	NA	NA	CAWSPTGLSWNEQYF
14	TRBV4-1	TRBJ2-1	NA	CASSQRDGRNEQFF
13	TRBV6-1	TRBJ2-3	NA	CASSEQGSDTQYF
16	TRBV18	TRBJ2-2	TRBD1	CASSPPGTGGTGELFF